These 3 T cell receptor beta chains share one sample of origin, sequenced in a study of blood T cell repertoires in COVID-19. Sequencing was performed with immunoSEQ multiplex PCR; in TCRdb, only in-frame clones are kept and a portion is missing. The data hold about 240,000 clones, with approximately 86% observed a single time. Sequenced sample: peripheral blood. All receptors come from a woman aged 65 to 85 with active or convalescent COVID-19.

The chain combines TRBV5-1 with TRBJ1-2; D is unresolved. Trimming took 5 bases from V and 3 from J, leaving 17 bases between them. Germline V gene data show CDR1 as SGHRS and CDR2 as YFSETQ. This CDR3 spans 15 amino acids. CDR3 region: CASRRWETPDYGYTF. The CDR3 bases are TGCGCCAGCAGACGGTGGGAGACCCCGGACTATGGCTACACCTTC.

V and J are TRBV27 and TRBJ1-2; 10 bases align to TRBD1. There are 13 residues in the CDR3. V shed 7 bases, J shed 8 bases, and the junction held 7 bases outside the gene matches. Germline values: CDR1 MNHEY, CDR2 SMNVEV (reference sequence). DNA of the CDR3: TGTGCCAGCATGAGACAGGGGGCGAAGGGCTACACCTTC. Amino acids: CASMRQGAKGYTF.

The chain combines TRBV19 with TRBJ1-2; D remains ambiguous. CDR3 length: 15 residues. V was shortened by 3 bases and J by 2 bases, with 13 bases between the two germline ends. The V gene's germline CDR1 is LNHDA and CDR2 SQIVND (reference sequence). CDR3 sequence reads: CASSIVGGRNYGYTF. In DNA form, the CDR3 reads TGTGCCAGTAGTATTGTCGGAGGGAGAAACTATGGCTACACCTTC.